This TCR beta chain was obtained from a study of blood T cell repertoires in COVID-19 (dated by TCRdb to the early 2020s). Turning to the overall study: Collaborator samples came from the United States, Italy and Spain and covered acute and convalescent phases of COVID-19. Deeply sampled blood TCRbeta repertoires from subjects exposed to, actively infected with, or recovered from COVID-19 were included in the dataset. The sample metadata nearly always contained a de-identified subject ID, COVID-19 status, age in years and sex. The prospective study material was composed of cDNA or gDNA derived from T cells, B-cell-depleted T cells, or PBMCs. The samples were drawn from two sources: the first 160 participants of the ongoing ImmuneRACE study, and 1,254 subjects contributed by 6 global collaborators. The repertoires were released in a freely available public database meant as a resource for research on the immune response to SARS-CoV-2. Where available, HLA class I and class II types were obtained from metadata supplied by the sample provider rather than from assay-based typing. What the authors observed across the whole study: The amount of clinical and demographic metadata varied by source and participant and was provided uncurated.

Whole blood was collected in K2EDTA tubes by collaborating institutions according to the institutions' own protocols. For TCRbeta analysis, collaborator samples were shipped as frozen whole blood, as isolated PBMCs, or as DNA extracted from either sample type. A word on this clone: It lacks a known antigen. It has no much larger one-base neighbor in the sample; base qualities were not kept.

Sequences GTSNPN (CDR1) and SVGIG (CDR2) are obtained from the germline V gene (reference sequence). The V and J ends are trimmed by 3 bases and 4 bases, leaving 10 bases between them. CDR3 length: 13 amino acids, cysteine to phenylalanine. Only CDR3 DNA is held: 39 bases, read in frame from base 1. The immunoSEQ Assay, a bias-controlled multiplex PCR, was used to amplify TCRbeta CDR3 regions from genomic DNA. The authors' analysis ran thus. Nucleated cell counts per sample were estimated from amplification of reference gene primers within the assay. To quantify the absolute abundance of each unique TCRbeta CDR3 rearrangement, sequence reads were collapsed and filtered. For each sample, productive Simpson clonality was calculated as the square root of Simpson's diversity index over productive rearrangements. This immuneACCESS table, as held by TCRdb, lists in-frame sequences with V and J called but not all clones. Of the missing ones, under half trace to an unresolved V gene in checked studies; the others have no known cause. Clonal size and the V and J genes are those of that table, whereas D and trimming came from the DNA. This sample is represented by around 88,000 clones; about 85% of them were singletons. Of the sample, about 10% falls within the top ten clones.

Sequenced sample: peripheral blood. This sequence was found in a woman aged 80 or older with acute or convalescent COVID-19. The chain uses TRBV30 and TRBJ1-3; the D region possibly corresponds to TRBD1 (6 bases align). The base sequence is TGTGCCTGGAGCGGACAGCGCGGAAACACCATATATTTT. This gives the protein CAWSGQRGNTIYF.